The 29 T cell receptor beta chains reported below all come from one sample, sequenced in a study of blood T cell repertoires in COVID-19. Profiled with immunoSEQ multiplex PCR; TCRdb holds only in-frame clones, not every one. Counted here are approximately 93,000 clones, 75% to 90% occurring once; the ten biggest clones make up around 26%. The sequencing sample was made of peripheral blood. All receptors derive from a man aged 50 or older with active or convalescent COVID-19.

The rearrangement joins TRBV4-1 to TRBJ2-7; D is uncertain. Trimming took 1 base from V and 4 from J, leaving 11 bases between them. The germline CDR1 and CDR2 sequences are MGHRA and YSYEKL. The CDR3 covers 14 residues. The CDR3 sequence is CASSQGRGEYEQYF. The CDR3, as DNA: TGCGCCAGCAGCCAAGGGCGAGGAGAGTACGAGCAGTACTTC.

The chain is built from TRBV21-1 and TRBJ2-2; the D call in the table, TRBD1, was not verified against the DNA. TRBV21-1 corresponds to a pseudogene. The CDR3 has 19 residues. The DNA of the CDR3 is TGTGCCAGCAGAAACCCCCTTGCTATGACAGGGGTGGATACCGGGGAGCTGTTTTTT. It is translated as CASRNPLAMTGVDTGELFF.

CDR3 loop: CASSETSPLLNEQFF. CDR3 coding DNA: TGTGCCAGCAGCGAGACTAGCCCCTTGCTTAATGAGCAGTTCTTC. The chain recombines TRBV9 with TRBJ2-1; 7 bases align to TRBD2. J was trimmed by 7 bases and V by 3 bases; bases with no gene match: 10. CDR1 SGDLS and CDR2 YYNGEE come from the germline V gene. The CDR3 extends over 15 amino acids.

The chain has TRBV10-3 and TRBJ1-6; 7 bases are shared with TRBD1. V lost 11 bases and J lost 7; bases outside the gene matches: 8. From germline, CDR1 is ENHRY and CDR2 SYGVKD. The CDR3 runs to 13 residues. The CDR3 sequence: CAAQGQLNSPLHF. The CDR3 DNA follows: TGTGCCGCCCAGGGACAGTTAAATTCACCCCTCCACTTT.

The chain couples TRBV21-1 to TRBJ2-1; the table gives TRBD2 as D, unverified against the DNA. TRBV21-1 corresponds to a pseudogene. This CDR3 has 17 amino acids. In DNA form, the CDR3 reads TGTGCCAGCAGCAAAGAGGCTAGTGAGCTGTCCTACAATGAGCAGTTCTTC. Its translation: CASSKEASELSYNEQFF.

J is TRBJ1-4 and V is TRBV28, with a possible D match to TRBD1 (6 bases). CDR1 is MDHEN and CDR2 is SYDVKM in the germline V gene. This CDR3 comprises 16 residues. V lost 4 bases to trimming and J lost 7 bases, with 19 bases between them. The CDR3, as DNA: TGTGCCAGCAGTTCCCGCGGGGGCGGGGGCGCTGAAAAACTGTTTTTT. Translated: CASSSRGGGGAEKLFF.

The chain combines TRBV7-6 with TRBJ2-5; D possibly corresponds to TRBD2 (6 bases). Germline-derived CDR1 and CDR2 are SGHVS and FNYEAQ. CDR3 length equals 15 residues. V was trimmed by 3 bases and J by 1 base, leaving 12 bases between them. CDR3 region: CASSLNAGSQETQYF. In DNA form, the CDR3 reads TGTGCCAGCAGCTTGAACGCGGGAAGCCAAGAGACCCAGTACTTC.

The chain is built from TRBV9 and TRBJ2-1; TRBD2 is a possible D gene (6 bases). Looked up from germline, CDR1 is SGDLS and CDR2 is YYNGEE. V was trimmed by 0 bases and J by 2 bases, leaving 12 bases between them. The CDR3 covers 16 residues. For the CDR3, the DNA is TGTGCCAGCAGCGTAGTAGCGGCAGCGCCCTACAATGAGCAGTTCTTC. Amino acid sequence: CASSVVAAAPYNEQFF.

This clone was seen only a few times. The chain has TRBV6-5 and TRBJ2-2; tentative D call: TRBD1 (6 bases). The V end was cut by 6 bases, the J end by 4 bases, with 12 bases between. The CDR3 loop spans 14 amino acids. The germline V gene encodes CDR1 MNHEY and CDR2 SVGAGI. The CDR3 loop is CASSRDTGTGELFF. CDR3 bases: TGTGCCAGCAGCCGGGACACCGGCACCGGGGAGCTGTTTTTT.

Concerning this clone: The junction shows a germline mismatch at one end, possibly a read error. The chain uses TRBV10-1 and TRBJ2-2; possibly TRBD2 for D (7 bases). Looked up from germline, CDR1 is WNHNN and CDR2 is SYGVQD (reference sequence). This CDR3 is 16 amino acids long. This chain's CDR3 is CASSERGGPKTGELFF. CDR3 sequence (DNA): TGCGCCAGCAGTGAGAGGGGGGGTCCGAAAACCGGGGAGCTGTTTTTT.

This chain joins TRBV7-7 and TRBJ2-2; TRBD1 agrees at 9 bases. In germline, CDR1 is SSHAT, CDR2 FNYEAQ (reference sequence). V was clipped by 1 base and J by 4 bases; unmatched bases: 7. This CDR3 contains 17 residues. In DNA, the CDR3 is TGTGCCAGCAGCTTAGACCGGACAGGGGCGGGCACCGGGGAGCTGTTTTTT. Translated, it gives CASSLDRTGAGTGELFF.

This clone was detected only a few times. V usage is TRBV7-2 and J usage is TRBJ1-6; D remains ambiguous. CDR3 length: 12 amino acids. With 4 bases removed from V and 9 bases from J, the gap between germline ends came to 7 bases. Germline V gives CDR1 SGHTA, CDR2 FQGNSA. In DNA form, the CDR3 reads TGTGCCAGCAGCTCCTCGGGTTCACCCCTCCACTTT. Translated, it gives CASSSSGSPLHF.

CDR3 nucleotides: TGCAGCGTTGCCCCTAGCGGGAGGGACGGGGAGCTGTTTTTT. It encodes CSVAPSGRDGELFF. This chain connects TRBV29-1 to TRBJ2-2, with 12 bases aligning to TRBD2. With 4 bases clipped from V and 7 bases from J, the junction kept 4 bases outside the gene matches. Germline CDR1 and CDR2: SQVTM and ANQGSEA. There are 14 residues in the CDR3.

The rearrangement links TRBV7-2 to TRBJ2-7, with TRBD2 identical over 11 bases. The CDR3 consists of 17 residues. The germline gives CDR1 SGHTA, CDR2 FQGNSA. The V gene end was trimmed by 5 bases and the J gene end by 2 bases; junction bases not matched to a gene: 11. CDR3 nucleotides: TGTGCCAGCAGCCTACAAAGTAGCGGGGGGGTTGCCTACGAGCAGTACTTC. Translation gives CASSLQSSGGVAYEQYF.

The chain carries TRBV5-5 and TRBJ1-5; D unclear. Trimming left V 4 bases short and J 0 bases short, with 8 bases between. Germline CDR1 reads SGHKS; CDR2 reads YYEKEE (reference sequence). The CDR3 is 14 residues long. For the CDR3, the DNA is TGTGCCAGCAGCCGGACTAATAGCAATCAGCCCCAGCATTTT. Translating it yields CASSRTNSNQPQHF.

The V call is TRBV20-1, the J call TRBJ2-3, with D possibly being TRBD2 (6 bases). The CDR3 covers 11 residues. Germline V gene sequence: CDR1 DFQATT, CDR2 SNEGSKA (reference sequence). Trimming shortened V by 7 bases and J by 5 bases, and 10 bases separated the two germline ends. The CDR3 sequence is CSVQGGDTQYF. The CDR3 nucleotides are TGCAGTGTTCAGGGAGGAGATACGCAGTATTTT.

This chain joins TRBV29-1 and TRBJ2-5; 14 nucleotides agree with TRBD2. The V gene's germline CDR1 is SQVTM and CDR2 ANQGSEA. This CDR3 is 15 amino acids long. The V gene end was trimmed by 3 bases and the J gene end by 1 base; junction bases not matched to a gene: 1. As DNA, the CDR3 is TGCAGCGTTGAGGGGACTAGCGGGGGCCAAGAGACCCAGTACTTC. Protein: CSVEGTSGGQETQYF.

The chain carries TRBV19 and TRBJ2-5, with a tentative D call TRBD2 (5 bases). Trimming shortened V by 5 bases and J by 2 bases, and 9 bases separated the two germline ends. This CDR3 has 13 amino acids. Germline V lookup: CDR1 LNHDA, CDR2 SQIVND (reference sequence). CDR3: CASSVRGQETQYF. DNA of the CDR3: TGTGCCAGTAGTGTACGGGGTCAAGAGACCCAGTACTTC.

The chain couples TRBV27 to TRBJ2-1; 10 bases line up with TRBD1. The germline CDR1 and CDR2 sequences are MNHEY and SMNVEV (reference sequence). J lost 5 bases, V lost 0 bases, and 4 bases had no gene match. The CDR3 contains 16 residues. CDR3 nucleotides: TGTGCCAGCAGTTTATCAGGGACAGGGGAAGACAATGAGCAGTTCTTC. Translating gives CASSLSGTGEDNEQFF.

The chain couples TRBV6-5 to TRBJ1-1, with D possibly matching TRBD1 (6 bases). V was trimmed by 2 bases and J by 1 base, leaving 8 bases between them. The CDR3 is made up of 14 amino acids. The germline V gene has CDR1 MNHEY and CDR2 SVGAGI. The CDR3 coding sequence is TGTGCCAGCAGTTACGGGGGCCCGAACACTGAAGCTTTCTTT. Translating gives CASSYGGPNTEAFF.

The rearrangement links TRBV30 to TRBJ2-2; the D is unclear. Germline lookup yields CDR1 GTSNPN and CDR2 SVGIG (reference sequence). Trimming left V 3 bases short and J 4 bases short, with 15 bases between. The length of the CDR3 is 15 residues. The CDR3 DNA follows: TGTGCCTGGAGCGCGCCCTTTCGTGGCACCGGGGAGCTGTTTTTT. Translating it yields CAWSAPFRGTGELFF.

The chain carries TRBV11-2 and TRBJ2-1; D may be TRBD2 (7 bases). This CDR3 spans 16 amino acids. CDR1 and CDR2 from the germline V gene are SGHAT and FQNNGV. The V and J ends lost 5 bases and 0 bases respectively, with 14 bases between them. CDR3 region: CASSPRGASSYNEQFF. CDR3 nucleotide sequence: TGTGCCAGCAGCCCCCGGGGGGCCAGCTCCTACAATGAGCAGTTCTTC.

The chain links TRBV6-5 to TRBJ1-4, with D perhaps matching TRBD1 (5 bases). This CDR3 comprises 15 residues. V was pared by 2 bases and J by 0 bases, with 7 bases between. In germline, CDR1 is MNHEY, CDR2 SVGAGI. DNA of the CDR3: TGTGCCAGCAGTTACACGACAGCAACTAATGAAAAACTGTTTTTT. Amino acids: CASSYTTATNEKLFF.

The chain couples TRBV9 to TRBJ1-1, with TRBD1 matching 7 bases. CDR3 size: 16 residues. Losses at the gene ends were 0 bases for V and 1 base for J; bases not matched to a gene: 6. The germline V gene encodes CDR1 SGDLS and CDR2 YYNGEE. CDR3 sequence (DNA): TGTGCCAGCAGCGTAGGAGGGGGCGCGGAGAACACTGAAGCTTTCTTT. It yields the protein CASSVGGGAENTEAFF.

The table lists this clone with a count of one. The chain recombines TRBV30 with TRBJ1-1; D unclear. Germline lookup yields CDR1 GTSNPN and CDR2 SVGIG (reference sequence). The CDR3 covers 13 residues. V was clipped by 7 bases and J by 1 base, with 13 bases between them. CDR3 in DNA: TGTGCCTCTGGGAGCTGGGGGAACACTGAAGCTTTCTTT. Translating gives CASGSWGNTEAFF. Drawing the rest from reference TRBV30 and TRBJ1-1, the complete variable domain is SQTIHQWPATLVQPVGSPLSLECTVEGTSNPNLYWYRQAAGRGLQLLFYSVGIGQISSEVPQNLSASRPQDRQFILSSKKLLLSDSGFYLCASGSWGNTEAFFGQGTRLTVV.

The V gene is TRBV30, the J gene TRBJ2-3; no definite D call. Per germline, CDR1 GTSNPN and CDR2 SVGIG (reference sequence). CDR3 size: 12 residues. The V end lost 3 bases, the J end lost 2 bases, and 6 bases lay between the germline ends. This CDR3 is CAWRSNTDTQYF. CDR3 coding DNA: TGTGCCTGGAGGTCCAACACAGATACGCAGTATTTT.

The chain carries TRBV6-5 and TRBJ2-5; D is possibly TRBD1 (5 bases). Between the trimmed V and J ends, which lost 2 bases and 10 bases, there was a span of 8 bases. This CDR3 is built from 11 residues. The germline V gene encodes CDR1 MNHEY and CDR2 SVGAGI. The CDR3 nucleotides read TGTGCCAGCAGTTACAGGGGCAACCAGTACTTC. Protein sequence: CASSYRGNQYF.

The chain combines TRBV18 with TRBJ2-7, with TRBD1 matching 8 bases. CDR1 and CDR2 (germline): KGHSH, LQKENI. The J segment lost 0 bases and the V segment lost 3 bases, leaving 4 bases of the junction unmatched. There are 15 residues in the CDR3. CDR3 DNA: TGTGCCAGCTCACCGGGGGGACAGGCCTCCTACGAGCAGTACTTC. It translates to CASSPGGQASYEQYF.

In this sample, this clone turned up once. The chain uses TRBV4-2 and TRBJ2-3, with TRBD2 matching over 7 bases. Germline V gene lookup returns CDR1 LGHNA and CDR2 YNFKEQ. V lost 0 bases to trimming and J lost 5 bases; unmatched junction nucleotides: 11. The CDR3 is 17 residues long. The CDR3 region has the DNA TGTGCCAGCAGCCAAGAGAATCTAAGGGCGGGAGAAGATACGCAGTATTTT. Amino acids: CASSQENLRAGEDTQYF.